The text below deals with one TCR beta chain. The data originate from a study of T cell changes during pregnancy in multiple sclerosis. The length of the CDR3 is 16 residues. From germline, CDR1 is MGHRA and CDR2 YSYEKL. V was clipped by 4 bases and J by 0 bases; unmatched bases: 9. Sequenced by immunoSEQ multiplex PCR; TCRdb stores in-frame clones only, minus some. The sample holds about 70,000 clones, around 92% seen once. The rearrangement links TRBV4-1 to TRBJ2-7; 7 bases are a match to TRBD2. The sequence derives from a female donor with multiple sclerosis, enrolled in a pregnancy study. Material: peripheral blood, obtained after pregnancy. CDR3 sequence reads: CASSRGGSAASYEQYF. The CDR3 DNA is TGCGCCAGCAGCCGGGGGGGGTCAGCGGCCTCCTACGAGCAGTACTTC.